The 16 T cell receptor beta chains presented below share a single source sample, sequenced in a study of healthy donors' naive CD4 and CD8 T cells. Each TCR library used roughly 490 ng of total RNA and a linear amplification protocol. TCRdb analysed the reads with MiXCR anew, one entry per CDR3 protein. Found here are roughly 200,000 distinct CDR3 sequences, under 85% of them singletons; the top ten hold around 2%. Material for sequencing was naive CD4+ and CD8+ T cells sorted from blood, pooled from several donors. The receptor source for this set is a pool of human donors in good health; the sample pools cells from several healthy donors.

V gene TRBV19 combines with J gene TRBJ2-1; 9 nucleotides line up with TRBD2. This CDR3 has 16 amino acids. The germline gives CDR1 LNHDA, CDR2 SQIVND (reference sequence). J was trimmed by 9 bases and V by 3 bases; bases with no gene match: 12. DNA for the CDR3: TGTGCCAGTAGTATCGAAGAGTCGCTAGCGGGAAGTGAGCAGTTCTTC. Amino acids: CASSIEESLAGSEQFF.

The chain joins TRBV29-1 to TRBJ1-1; TRBD1 is a possible D gene (6 bases). The V gene's germline CDR1 is SQVTM and CDR2 ANQGSEA. Trimming took 5 bases from V and 4 from J, leaving 11 bases between them. The CDR3 has 12 residues. CDR3 sequence reads: CSVSDSPTEAFF. CDR3 in DNA: TGCAGCGTTTCGGACAGCCCCACTGAAGCTTTCTTT. The full variable domain, its missing parts supplied by reference TRBV29-1 and TRBJ1-1, is SAVISQKPSRDICQRGTSLTIQCQVDSQVTMMFWYRQQPGQSLTLIATANQGSEATYESGFVIDKFPISRPNLTFSTLTVSNMSPEDSSIYLCSVSDSPTEAFFGQGTRLTVV.

The chain joins TRBV18 to TRBJ1-2; possible D gene TRBD1, 5 bases. Germline CDR1 is KGHSH and CDR2 is LQKENI. CDR3 length: 14 amino acids. V lost 10 bases and J 3 bases, leaving 18 bases between the germline ends. CDR3 coding DNA: TGTGCCACCCCTCTGGGACCTCCTGACTATGGCTACACCTTC. This gives the protein CATPLGPPDYGYTF.

The rearrangement links TRBV19 to TRBJ1-1; D call uncertain. V gave up 0 bases and J gave up 8 bases, with 10 bases separating them. This CDR3 region has 13 residues. CDR1 and CDR2 from the germline V gene are LNHDA and SQIVND (reference sequence). CDR3 residues: CASSIDLSGEAFF. The CDR3 DNA is TGTGCCAGTAGTATAGATCTATCCGGCGAAGCTTTCTTT.

V and J are TRBV4-1 and TRBJ2-1, with TRBD1 matching 7 bases. J gave up 0 bases and V 0 bases, and 5 bases lay outside the gene matches. The CDR3 loop spans 17 amino acids. From germline, CDR1 is MGHRA and CDR2 YSYEKL. The CDR3, as DNA: TGCGCCAGCAGCCAAGATCCGGGACAGAGCTCCTACAATGAGCAGTTCTTC. Encoded protein: CASSQDPGQSSYNEQFF.

The chain joins TRBV28 to TRBJ1-1; D is unclear. The CDR3 extends over 14 amino acids. V lost 3 bases to trimming and J lost 1 base, with 9 bases between them. The V gene's germline CDR1 is MDHEN and CDR2 SYDVKM. The CDR3 protein is CASSFAQQNTEAFF. CDR3 coding DNA: TGTGCCAGCAGTTTTGCACAGCAGAACACTGAAGCTTTCTTT.

The chain is built from TRBV27 and TRBJ1-2; no clear D. Germline V gene data show CDR1 as MNHEY and CDR2 as SMNVEV (reference sequence). V lost 0 bases to trimming and J lost 6 bases, with 8 bases between them. The CDR3 consists of 13 residues. As DNA, the CDR3 is TGTGCCAGCAGTTTATCCCAGACGGATGGCTACACCTTC. Translating it yields CASSLSQTDGYTF.

V is TRBV20-1 and J is TRBJ2-3, with D hard to call. Germline V gene data show CDR1 as DFQATT and CDR2 as SNEGSKA (reference sequence). V lost 3 bases and J lost 6, with 7 bases in between. The CDR3 has 11 residues. The CDR3 is CSASPVDTQYF. The CDR3, as DNA: TGCAGTGCTAGTCCGGTGGATACGCAGTATTTT.

The CDR3 nucleotides are TGTGCCAGCAGTATGACAGGGGGCACGGCCCAGCATTTT. Protein: CASSMTGGTAQHF. V is TRBV6-2 or TRBV6-3 and J is TRBJ1-5; 10 bases are shared with TRBD1. V shed 5 bases, J shed 11 bases, and the junction held 6 bases outside the gene matches. Per the germline V gene, CDR1 is MNHEY and CDR2 is SVGEGT. This CDR3 is built from 13 residues.

CDR3 sequence reads: CASSLVRTSGRSGLAGELFF. For the CDR3, the DNA is TGTGCCAGCAGCTTGGTTAGGACTAGCGGGAGGAGTGGATTGGCCGGGGAGCTGTTTTTT. The genes are TRBV5-6 and TRBJ2-2, with TRBD2 matching over 14 bases. The junction had 13 bases not matched to a gene; V was cut back by 0 bases and J by 6 bases. The CDR3 runs 20 residues. CDR1 is SGHDT, CDR2 YYEEEE, per germline. Complete variable domain (other parts from reference TRBV5-6 and TRBJ2-2): DAGVTQSPTHLIKTRGQQVTLRCSPKSGHDTVSWYQQALGQGPQFIFQYYEEEERQRGNFPDRFSGHQFPNYSSELNVNALLLGDSALYLCASSLVRTSGRSGLAGELFFGEGSRLTVL.

This clonotype has just one count. The chain combines TRBV27 with TRBJ1-5, with D possibly TRBD1 on 6 matching bases. The CDR3 totals 14 residues. V was trimmed by 3 bases and J by 5 bases, leaving 11 bases between them. In germline, CDR1 is MNHEY, CDR2 SMNVEV (reference sequence). In DNA, the CDR3 is TGTGCCAGCAGTTTCCTTGGGGGCGATCAGCCCCAGCATTTT. This encodes CASSFLGGDQPQHF.

The chain links TRBV29-1 to TRBJ2-7; 7 bases match TRBD1. Germline values: CDR1 SQVTM, CDR2 ANQGSEA. The CDR3 has 13 amino acids. J was trimmed by 2 bases and V by 7 bases; bases with no gene match: 8. CDR3 loop: CSAMGTATYEQYF. CDR3 sequence (DNA): TGCAGCGCCATGGGGACAGCCACCTACGAGCAGTACTTC.

The chain carries TRBV5-1 and TRBJ1-5; TRBD1 might be the D (5 bases). Germline-derived CDR1 and CDR2 are SGHRS and YFSETQ. The CDR3 length is 15 residues. Trimming removed 4 bases from V and 6 bases from J, with 17 bases in between. This CDR3 is CASSEYTGLGQPQHF. CDR3 sequence (DNA): TGCGCCAGCAGCGAATATACAGGTTTGGGTCAGCCCCAGCATTTT.

The chain employs TRBV29-1 and TRBJ2-1; 9 bases map to TRBD2. The CDR3 consists of 14 residues. In germline, CDR1 is SQVTM, CDR2 ANQGSEA. V shed 4 bases and J 4 bases; nucleotides not matched to a gene: 5. The chain's CDR3 is CSVVGGRGYNEQFF. The CDR3 region has the DNA TGCAGCGTTGTGGGCGGGAGGGGTTACAATGAGCAGTTCTTC.

The J gene is TRBJ1-1, the V gene TRBV19; D is uncertain. The CDR3 extends over 13 amino acids. V lost 3 bases to trimming and J lost 6 bases, with 11 bases between them. From germline, CDR1 is LNHDA and CDR2 SQIVND (reference sequence). The CDR3 bases are TGTGCCAGTAGTATGGTTTTGGCAGCTGAAGCTTTCTTT. Translation gives CASSMVLAAEAFF.

The chain links TRBV6-5 to TRBJ2-1; 7 bases fit TRBD1. Germline V gene lookup returns CDR1 MNHEY and CDR2 SVGAGI. J lost 5 bases, V lost 2 bases, and 6 bases had no gene match. The CDR3 loop spans 15 amino acids. CDR3 DNA: TGTGCCAGCAGTTACGGTGATAGGGGGCACAATGAGCAGTTCTTC. Its protein product is CASSYGDRGHNEQFF.